This T cell receptor beta chain was sequenced for a study of T cells in women clearing cervical HPV infection. At the level of the study: HLA type stays a possible confounder, typing being limited.

Concerning this clone itself: Antigen: not known. The read ends 3 residues before the CDR3 terminus; that terminus is restored from the germline J gene.

Study-level points and caveats: Each sample's T-cell count was unknown, possibly confounding richness.

Clones were read by immunoSEQ multiplex PCR, and TCRdb kept only the in-frame ones, dropping some. The sample data list tens of thousands of clones. The germline V gene encodes CDR1 MNHEY and CDR2 SVGEGT. This CDR3 has 15 residues. V lost 5 bases to trimming and J lost 12 bases; unmatched junction nucleotides: 10. The sequence came from a woman between 18 and 75 years old with a cervical HPV16 infection that either progressed to CIN3+ or cleared (not recorded which). Specimen: blood buffy coat. The chain uses TRBV6-2 or TRBV6-3 and TRBJ1-6; 10 bases are shared with TRBD1. The sequenced CDR3 bases are TGTGCCAGCAGTCGCCCCGGGGGACAGGGGTTACCC. Translated: CASSRPGGQGLP. The CDR3 in its entirety is CASSRPGGQGLPLHF.